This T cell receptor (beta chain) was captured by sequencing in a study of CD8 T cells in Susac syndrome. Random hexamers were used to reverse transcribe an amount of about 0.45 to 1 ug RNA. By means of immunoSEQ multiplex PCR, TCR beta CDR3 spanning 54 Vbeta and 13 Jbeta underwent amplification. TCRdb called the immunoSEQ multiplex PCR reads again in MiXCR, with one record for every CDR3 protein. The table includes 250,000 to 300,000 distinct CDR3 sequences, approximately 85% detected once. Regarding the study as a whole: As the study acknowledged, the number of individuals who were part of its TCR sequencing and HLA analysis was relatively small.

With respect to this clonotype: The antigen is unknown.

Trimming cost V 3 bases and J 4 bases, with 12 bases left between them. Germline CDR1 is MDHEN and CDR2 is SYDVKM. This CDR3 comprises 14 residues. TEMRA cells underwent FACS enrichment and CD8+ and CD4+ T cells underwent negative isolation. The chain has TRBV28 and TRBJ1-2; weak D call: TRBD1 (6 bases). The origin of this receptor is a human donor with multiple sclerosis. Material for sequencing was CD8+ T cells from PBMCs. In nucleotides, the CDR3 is TGTGCCAGCAGTTTTATGCGGGGGGCCTATGGCTACACCTTC. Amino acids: CASSFMRGAYGYTF.